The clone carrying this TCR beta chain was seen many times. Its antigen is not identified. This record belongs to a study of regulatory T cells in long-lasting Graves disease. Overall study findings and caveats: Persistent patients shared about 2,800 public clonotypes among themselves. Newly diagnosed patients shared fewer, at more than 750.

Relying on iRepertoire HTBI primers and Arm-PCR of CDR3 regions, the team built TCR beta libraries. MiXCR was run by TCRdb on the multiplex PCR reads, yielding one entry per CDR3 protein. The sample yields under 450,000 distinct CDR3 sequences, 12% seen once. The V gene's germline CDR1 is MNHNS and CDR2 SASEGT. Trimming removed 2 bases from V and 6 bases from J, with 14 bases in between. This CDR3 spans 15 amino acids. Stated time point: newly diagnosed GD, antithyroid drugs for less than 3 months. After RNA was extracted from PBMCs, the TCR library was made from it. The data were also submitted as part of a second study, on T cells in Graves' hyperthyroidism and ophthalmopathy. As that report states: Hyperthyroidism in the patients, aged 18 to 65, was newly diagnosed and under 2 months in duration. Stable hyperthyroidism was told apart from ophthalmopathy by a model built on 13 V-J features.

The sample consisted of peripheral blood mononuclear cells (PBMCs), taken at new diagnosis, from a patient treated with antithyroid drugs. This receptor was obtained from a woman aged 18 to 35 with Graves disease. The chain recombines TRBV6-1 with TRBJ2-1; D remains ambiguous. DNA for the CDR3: TGTGCCAGCAGTGAAATGGCAGCCACATCCAATGAGCAGTTCTTC. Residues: CASSEMAATSNEQFF.